This entry concerns a single T cell receptor beta chain. Its target is not known. The CDR3 runs 15 residues. Germline V gene sequence: CDR1 MNHNS, CDR2 SASEGT. V lost 2 bases to trimming and J lost 0 bases, with 8 bases between them. This record belongs to a study of shared clonotypes between healthy human individuals. Study at large: The study enrolled two women and a few men aged 18 to 49. Notes on the study in general: Unshared clonotypes carried lower generation probabilities than those common to all four donors.

The input for sorted-subset replicate PCRs was about 200 ng DNA, around 27,000 T cell genomes. Here immunoSEQ multiplex PCR was the method, and the copy in TCRdb shows in-frame clones only, minus some. In the table there are around 690,000 clones, less than 95% of which are singletons. This TCR was sampled from a man younger than 35 in good health. Some clones in this sample may be carry-over from other donors' samples. Sample: memory CD8+ T cells from PBMCs. The subset here: CD45RO+ cells pooled with CCR7-negative TemRA cells. J is TRBJ2-1 and V is TRBV6-1, with D tentatively TRBD1 or TRBD2 (5 bases each). The CDR3 loop is CASSEWGSSYNEQFF. The CDR3 nucleotides read TGTGCCAGCAGTGAATGGGGGAGCTCCTACAATGAGCAGTTCTTC.